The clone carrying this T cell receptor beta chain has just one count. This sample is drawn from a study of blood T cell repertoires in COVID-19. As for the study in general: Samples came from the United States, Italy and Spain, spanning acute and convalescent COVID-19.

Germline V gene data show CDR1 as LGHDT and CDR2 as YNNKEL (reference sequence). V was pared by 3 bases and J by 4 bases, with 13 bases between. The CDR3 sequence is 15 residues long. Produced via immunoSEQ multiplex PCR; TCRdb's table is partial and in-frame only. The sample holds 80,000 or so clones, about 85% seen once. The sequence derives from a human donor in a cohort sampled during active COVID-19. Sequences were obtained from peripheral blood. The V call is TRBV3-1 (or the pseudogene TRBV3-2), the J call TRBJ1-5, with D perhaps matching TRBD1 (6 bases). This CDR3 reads CASSQEQGGNQPQHF. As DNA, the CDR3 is TGTGCCAGCAGCCAGGAACAGGGTGGAAATCAGCCCCAGCATTTT.